The source of this T cell receptor beta chain is a study of blood T cell repertoires in COVID-19 (dated by TCRdb to between 2020 and 2021). For the study in its entirety: Samples covering the acute and convalescent phases of COVID-19 were provided by collaborators in the United States, Italy and Spain. The material from the prospective study consisted of cDNA or gDNA derived from T cells, B-cell-depleted T cells, or PBMCs. The dataset comprised deeply sampled blood TCRbeta repertoires from subjects exposed to, actively infected with, or recovered from COVID-19. The repertoires were made available in a free public database intended to serve as a resource for research on the immune response to SARS-CoV-2. The samples were drawn from two sources: the first 160 participants of the ongoing ImmuneRACE study, and approximately 1,300 subjects contributed by 6 global collaborators. The sample metadata nearly always contained a de-identified subject ID, COVID-19 status, age in years and sex. Where HLA class I and class II types were available, the types were taken from metadata supplied by the sample provider, not from assay-based typing. What the authors observed across the whole study: The quantity of clinical and demographic metadata differed by source and by participant and was supplied without curation.

A remark on this clone: Its antigen is unknown. No base qualities exist here, and no much larger clone lies one base off it.

One collaborating source in Seattle enrolled patients during active infection and followed them longitudinally through the course of disease. Each collaborating institution followed its own protocols to collect whole blood in K2EDTA tubes. For TCRbeta analysis, collaborators shipped samples in one of three forms: frozen whole blood, isolated PBMCs, or DNA extracted from either of those sample types. TCRbeta CDR3 regions were amplified from genomic DNA using the immunoSEQ Assay, a bias-controlled multiplex PCR. The authors processed their data as follows. The number of nucleated cells in each sample was estimated from the amplification of reference gene primers within the assay. To quantify the absolute abundance of each unique TCRbeta CDR3 rearrangement, sequence reads were collapsed and filtered. For each sample, productive Simpson clonality was calculated as the square root of Simpson's diversity index over productive rearrangements. The table was pulled from immuneACCESS by TCRdb, which kept in-frame rearrangements only. Such tables lose some clones; where checked, under half of the loss comes from unresolved V genes, and the rest has no known cause. V and J calls plus clone size are reproduced from that table; the DNA served to infer D and trimming. The sample has approximately 160,000 clones on record, roughly 93% of them singletons. 2% of the sample is in the top ten clones.

This clonotype originated in a woman aged 60 to 75 with COVID-19, enrolled during active disease. Sequencing input: peripheral blood.

The CDR3 protein is CASSPLTRSSGELFF. The sequence in DNA is TGTGCCAGCAGCCCTTTGACGAGGTCGTCCGGGGAGCTGTTTTTT. Here the chain combines TRBV7-2 and TRBJ2-2, with the D gene not clear enough to name. The CDR3 starts with the cysteine, ends with the phenylalanine, and has 15 residues. Solely the CDR3 DNA is kept, with 45 bases framed from the first base. The junction shows trimming of 5 bases on V and 6 bases on J, plus 16 bases between the germline ends. CDR1 and CDR2 were assigned from the germline V gene as SGHTA and FQGNSA.